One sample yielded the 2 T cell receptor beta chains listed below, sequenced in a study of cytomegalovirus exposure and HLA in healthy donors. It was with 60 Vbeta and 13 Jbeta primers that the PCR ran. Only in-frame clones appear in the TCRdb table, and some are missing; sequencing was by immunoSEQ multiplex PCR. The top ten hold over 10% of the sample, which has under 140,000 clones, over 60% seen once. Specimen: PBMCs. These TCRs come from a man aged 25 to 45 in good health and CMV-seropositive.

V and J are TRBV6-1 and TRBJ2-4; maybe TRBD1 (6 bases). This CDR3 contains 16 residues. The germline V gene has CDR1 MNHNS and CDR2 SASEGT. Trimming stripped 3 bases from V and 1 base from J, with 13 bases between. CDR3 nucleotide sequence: TGTGCCAGCAGTGAGCGCTGGGGGCAGGCCAAAAACATTCAGTACTTC. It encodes CASSERWGQAKNIQYF.

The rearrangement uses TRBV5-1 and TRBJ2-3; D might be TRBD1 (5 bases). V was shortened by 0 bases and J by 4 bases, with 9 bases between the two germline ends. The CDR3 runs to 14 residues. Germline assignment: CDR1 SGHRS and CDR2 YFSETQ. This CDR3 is CASSLGQQSDTQYF. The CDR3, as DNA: TGCGCCAGCAGCTTGGGACAGCAGTCAGATACGCAGTATTTT.